The 21 T cell receptor beta chains given below trace back to one sample, sequenced in a study of control samples from healthy donors and cancer patients. The assay was immunoSEQ multiplex PCR, and TCRdb's table has in-frame clones only and misses some. The repertoire consists of 65,000 to 90,000 clones, with around 90% occurring once and the leading ten covering roughly a tenth. Material for sequencing was PBMCs. Receptor source: a woman in her forties or fifties with colorectal cancer.

The genes are TRBV10-2 and TRBJ2-1; maybe TRBD1 (5 bases). Germline V gene data show CDR1 as WSHSY and CDR2 as SAAADI. Trimming left V 2 bases short and J 5 bases short, with 10 bases between. This CDR3 comprises 14 residues. The CDR3 DNA follows: TGCGCCAGCAGTGAGGCACGACAGCACAATGAGCAGTTCTTC. Protein sequence: CASSEARQHNEQFF.

V gene TRBV7-3 combines with J gene TRBJ2-2; 9 nucleotides agree with TRBD1. V gave up 4 bases and J gave up 4 bases; unmatched junction bases: 4. Germline V gene sequence: CDR1 SGHTA, CDR2 FQGTGA. The CDR3 runs to 15 residues. DNA for the CDR3: TGTGCCAGCAGCTCCCGGGACAGGGCCACCGGGGAGCTGTTTTTT. Translating it yields CASSSRDRATGELFF.

The genes are TRBV9 and TRBJ2-1; TRBD2 agrees at 9 bases. The CDR3 is 15 amino acids. V was clipped by 1 base and J by 9 bases; unmatched bases: 8. Per germline, CDR1 SGDLS and CDR2 YYNGEE. The CDR3 protein is CASSVLGGGASEQFF. The CDR3 DNA sequence: TGTGCCAGCAGCGTATTAGGCGGGGGGGCCAGTGAGCAGTTCTTC.

Concerning this clone: Other DNA sequences of this sample code for an identical CDR3. The rearrangement links TRBV7-2 to TRBJ1-4; D is ambiguous. The CDR3 length is 13 residues. Germline CDR1 SGHTA, CDR2 FQGNSA. Between the trimmed V and J ends, which lost 1 base and 7 bases, there was a span of 7 bases. The DNA of the CDR3 is TGTGCCAGCAGCTTAGTTCGGAGTGAAAAACTGTTTTTT. Protein product: CASSLVRSEKLFF. Using reference TRBV7-2 and TRBJ1-4 for the parts outside the CDR3, the full variable domain is GAGVSQSPSNKVTEKGKDVELRCDPISGHTALYWYRQSLGQGLEFLIYFQGNSAPDKSGLPSDRFSAERTGGSVSTLTIQRTQQEDSAVYLCASSLVRSEKLFFGSGTQLSVL.

This chain links TRBV24-1 with TRBJ1-1; weak D call: TRBD1 (6 bases). V shed 8 bases and J shed 1 base, with 10 bases lying between them. Germline values: CDR1 KGHDR, CDR2 SFDVKD. The length of the CDR3 is 13 residues. The CDR3 is CATKKTGNTEAFF. The CDR3 coding sequence is TGTGCCACCAAGAAGACAGGGAACACTGAAGCTTTCTTT.

The DNA of the CDR3 is TGTGCCAGCAGGACAGGGGTCGGCAATGAGCAGTTCTTC. Protein product: CASRTGVGNEQFF. The chain recombines TRBV28 with TRBJ2-1; 8 nucleotides line up with TRBD1. CDR1 and CDR2 (germline): MDHEN, SYDVKM. The CDR3 spans 13 residues. The J segment lost 6 bases and the V segment lost 6 bases, leaving 4 bases of the junction unmatched.

The J gene is TRBJ1-4, the V gene TRBV6-5; unclear D gene. Germline assignment: CDR1 MNHEY and CDR2 SVGAGI. The CDR3 is 14 residues long. The ends were cut back, 3 bases at V and 7 bases at J, with 12 bases in the middle. Here the CDR3 DNA reads TGTGCCAGCAGTTATTCCCCCTGGGGTGAAAAACTGTTTTTT. Its protein product is CASSYSPWGEKLFF.

V is TRBV6-5 and J is TRBJ1-3; D is undetermined. From germline, CDR1 is MNHEY and CDR2 SVGAGI. The CDR3 length is 16 residues. The V end was cut by 0 bases, the J end by 2 bases, with 11 bases between. DNA for the CDR3: TGTGCCAGCAGTTACTCGGCCCCGGGGACTGGAAACACCATATATTTT. The encoded protein is CASSYSAPGTGNTIYF.

This clone was seen once. The chain employs TRBV4-3 and TRBJ2-1, with TRBD1 identical over 7 bases. The CDR3 runs to 14 residues. CDR1 is LGHNA and CDR2 is YSLEER in the germline V gene. Germline trimming cut 4 bases from V and 6 bases from J; bases unmatched to any gene: 6. The DNA of the CDR3 is TGCGCCAGCAGCCTGCAGGGGGATGGCAATGAGCAGTTCTTC. Translation: CASSLQGDGNEQFF.

The chain has TRBV20-1 and TRBJ1-1, with D perhaps matching TRBD1 (5 bases). The CDR3 is 10 residues long. Trimming removed 4 bases at V and 7 bases at J, with 7 bases between. Per the germline V gene, CDR1 is DFQATT and CDR2 is SNEGSKA (reference sequence). The CDR3 loop is CSAKTDEAFF. The CDR3 nucleotides read TGCAGTGCTAAGACAGATGAAGCTTTCTTT.

The chain carries TRBV30 and TRBJ1-6; weak D call: TRBD1 (5 bases). Germline V lookup: CDR1 GTSNPN, CDR2 SVGIG (reference sequence). The CDR3 totals 11 residues. V was trimmed by 4 bases and J by 13 bases, leaving 11 bases between them. The CDR3 nucleotides read TGTGCCTGGAACCAGGGTAGTCCCCTCCACTTT. This sequence encodes CAWNQGSPLHF.

V usage is TRBV5-1 and J usage is TRBJ2-2; D may be TRBD1 or TRBD2 (6 bases each). The CDR3 totals 15 residues. In germline, CDR1 is SGHRS, CDR2 YFSETQ. Trimming stripped 4 bases from V and 2 bases from J, with 12 bases between. CDR3 in DNA: TGCGCCAGCAGCGGCGGGACACCTAACACCGGGGAGCTGTTTTTT. It encodes CASSGGTPNTGELFF. The variable domain in full, with the rest retrieved from reference TRBV5-1 and TRBJ2-2, is KAGVTQTPRYLIKTRGQQVTLSCSPISGHRSVSWYQQTPGQGLQFLFEYFSETQRNKGNFPGRFSGRQFSNSRSEMNVSTLELGDSALYLCASSGGTPNTGELFFGEGSRLTVL.

This clone has just a few counts. This CDR3 reads CASKRAENEKLFF. The CDR3 nucleotides read TGTGCCTCTAAGAGGGCAGAAAATGAAAAACTGTTTTTT. This rearrangement joins TRBV2 to TRBJ1-4; D is unclear. Germline V lookup: CDR1 SNHLY, CDR2 FYNNEI. The CDR3 spans 13 residues. V was pared by 11 bases and J by 5 bases, with 15 bases between.

V and J are TRBV6-5 and TRBJ2-7; 9 bases are shared with TRBD1. The ends lost 8 bases at V and 3 bases at J; junction bases unmatched: 5. The CDR3 length is 13 residues. Germline CDR1 MNHEY, CDR2 SVGAGI. CDR3 DNA sequence: TGTGCCAGCCGCCGGGACAGGGACTACGAGCAGTACGTC. This codes for CASRRDRDYEQYV.

The V gene is TRBV28, the J gene TRBJ1-2; 7 positions agree with TRBD1. Germline loops: CDR1 MDHEN, CDR2 SYDVKM. The CDR3 has 13 amino acids. The V and J ends lost 3 bases and 7 bases, in that order; junction bases with no gene match: 5. The CDR3 reads CASSFRGLGGYTF. In DNA, the CDR3 is TGTGCCAGCAGTTTTAGGGGGCTCGGTGGCTACACCTTC.

The chain employs TRBV18 and TRBJ2-2, with 7 bases fitting TRBD1. This CDR3 has 18 residues. V was clipped by 1 base and J by 0 bases; unmatched bases: 8. The germline CDR1 and CDR2 sequences are KGHSH and LQKENI. CDR3 bases: TGTGCCAGCTCACCACGTGAGGGGGCGAGAGCGAACACCGGGGAGCTGTTTTTT. Its translation: CASSPREGARANTGELFF.

This chain uses TRBV30 with TRBJ1-1, with TRBD1 matching over 9 bases. V lost 0 bases, J lost 11 bases, and 10 bases stayed unmatched. CDR3 size: 14 residues. Germline V gene lookup returns CDR1 GTSNPN and CDR2 SVGIG (reference sequence). This CDR3 is CAWSVGQGTTRAFF. As DNA, the CDR3 is TGTGCCTGGAGTGTAGGACAGGGGACTACACGGGCTTTCTTT.

V is TRBV4-3 and J is TRBJ1-2; no firm D call. CDR1 is LGHNA and CDR2 is YSLEER in the germline V gene. V dropped 0 bases and J dropped 5 bases, with 13 bases sitting between them. This CDR3 has 15 amino acids. The CDR3, as DNA: TGCGCCAGCAGCCAAGAAGGCGGAGGCTATTATGGCTACACCTTC. It encodes CASSQEGGGYYGYTF.

This rearrangement joins TRBV27 to TRBJ2-2; 8 positions match TRBD2. Per germline, CDR1 MNHEY and CDR2 SMNVEV (reference sequence). V shed 6 bases and J 2 bases; nucleotides not matched to a gene: 14. CDR3 length: 18 residues. This chain's CDR3 is CASRRIITGGANTGELFF. The CDR3 DNA is TGTGCCAGCAGACGCATTATAACGGGGGGGGCCAACACCGGGGAGCTGTTTTTT.

The chain carries TRBV10-3 and TRBJ2-2; D uncertain. Trimming shortened V by 3 bases and J by 1 base, and 3 bases separated the two germline ends. The CDR3 is made up of 13 amino acids. Germline values: CDR1 ENHRY, CDR2 SYGVKD. The CDR3 DNA reads as TGTGCCATCAGTGAAGAGAACACCGGGGAGCTGTTTTTT. It yields the protein CAISEENTGELFF.

The V and J genes are TRBV3-1 (or the pseudogene TRBV3-2) and TRBJ1-5; D may be TRBD1 (5 bases). In germline, CDR1 is LGHDT, CDR2 YNNKEL (reference sequence). Trimming took off 0 bases at V and 4 bases at J, with 10 bases between the two ends. This CDR3 is 15 amino acids long. CDR3 loop: CASSQDTRGNQPQHF. The CDR3 DNA reads TGTGCCAGCAGCCAAGATACAAGGGGTAATCAGCCCCAGCATTTT.